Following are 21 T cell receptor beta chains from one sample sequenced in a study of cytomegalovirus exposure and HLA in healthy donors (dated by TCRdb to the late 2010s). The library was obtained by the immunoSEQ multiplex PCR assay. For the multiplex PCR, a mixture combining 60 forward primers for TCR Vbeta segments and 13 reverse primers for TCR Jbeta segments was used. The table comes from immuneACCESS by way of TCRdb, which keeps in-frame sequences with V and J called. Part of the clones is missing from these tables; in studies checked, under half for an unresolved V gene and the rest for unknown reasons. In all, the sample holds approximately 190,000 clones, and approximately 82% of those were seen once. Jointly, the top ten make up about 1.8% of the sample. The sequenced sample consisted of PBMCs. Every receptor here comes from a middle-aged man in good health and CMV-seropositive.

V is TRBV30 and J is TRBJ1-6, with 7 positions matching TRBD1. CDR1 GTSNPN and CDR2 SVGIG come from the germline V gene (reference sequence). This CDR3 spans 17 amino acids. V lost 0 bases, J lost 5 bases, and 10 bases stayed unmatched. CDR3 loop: CAWSVSAQGINNSPLHF. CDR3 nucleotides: TGTGCCTGGAGTGTATCGGCACAGGGGATTAATAATTCACCCCTCCACTTT.

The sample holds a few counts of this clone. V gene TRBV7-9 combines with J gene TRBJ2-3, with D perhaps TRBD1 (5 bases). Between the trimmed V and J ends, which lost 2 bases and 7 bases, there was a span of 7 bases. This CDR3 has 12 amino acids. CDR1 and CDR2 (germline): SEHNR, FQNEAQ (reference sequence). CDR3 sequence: CASSLRTNTQYF. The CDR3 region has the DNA TGTGCCAGCAGCTTAAGGACAAATACGCAGTATTTT.

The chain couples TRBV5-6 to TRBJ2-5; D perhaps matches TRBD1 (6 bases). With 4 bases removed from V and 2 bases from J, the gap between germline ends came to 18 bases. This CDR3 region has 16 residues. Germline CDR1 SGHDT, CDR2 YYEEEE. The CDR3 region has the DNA TGTGCCAGCAGCCAAGATCCCATAGGGACACAAGAGACCCAGTACTTC. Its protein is CASSQDPIGTQETQYF.

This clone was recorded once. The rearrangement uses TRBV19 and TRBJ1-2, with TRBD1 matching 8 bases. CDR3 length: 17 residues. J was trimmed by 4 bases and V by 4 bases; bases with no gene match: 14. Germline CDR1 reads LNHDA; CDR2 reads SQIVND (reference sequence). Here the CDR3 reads CASSTTGLGTGTYGYTF. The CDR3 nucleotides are TGTGCCAGTAGTACCACCGGCTTAGGGACAGGAACCTATGGCTACACCTTC.

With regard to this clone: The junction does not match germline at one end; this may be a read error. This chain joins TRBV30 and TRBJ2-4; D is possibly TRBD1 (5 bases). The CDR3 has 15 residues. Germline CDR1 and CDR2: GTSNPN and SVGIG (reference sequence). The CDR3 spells CAWSVGVLGKNSQYF. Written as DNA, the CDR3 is TGTGCCTGGAGTGTAGGGGTATTAGGCAAAAACAGTCAGTACTTC.

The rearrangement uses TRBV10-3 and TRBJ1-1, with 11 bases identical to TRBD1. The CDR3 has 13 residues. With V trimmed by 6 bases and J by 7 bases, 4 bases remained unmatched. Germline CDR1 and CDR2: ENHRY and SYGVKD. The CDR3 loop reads CAIRDRGRVEAFF. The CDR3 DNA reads TGTGCCATCAGGGACAGGGGGCGTGTTGAAGCTTTCTTT.

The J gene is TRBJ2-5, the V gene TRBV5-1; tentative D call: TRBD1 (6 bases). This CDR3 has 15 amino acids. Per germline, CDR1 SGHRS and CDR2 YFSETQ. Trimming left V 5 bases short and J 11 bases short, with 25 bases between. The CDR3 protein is CASRFQVDTAGEQYF. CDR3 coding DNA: TGCGCCAGCAGGTTCCAGGTGGACACAGCAGGGGAGCAGTACTTC.

CDR3 in amino acids: CASSLGQREGNEQFF. In DNA, the CDR3 is TGCGCCAGCAGCTTGGGACAGCGGGAGGGAAATGAGCAGTTCTTC. This chain links TRBV5-1 with TRBJ2-1, with 10 bases that match TRBD2. Trimming removed 0 bases from V and 7 bases from J; junction bases left unmatched: 4. Germline CDR1 SGHRS, CDR2 YFSETQ. The CDR3 has 15 amino acids. Complete variable domain (other parts from reference TRBV5-1 and TRBJ2-1): KAGVTQTPRYLIKTRGQQVTLSCSPISGHRSVSWYQQTPGQGLQFLFEYFSETQRNKGNFPGRFSGRQFSNSRSEMNVSTLELGDSALYLCASSLGQREGNEQFFGPGTRLTVL.

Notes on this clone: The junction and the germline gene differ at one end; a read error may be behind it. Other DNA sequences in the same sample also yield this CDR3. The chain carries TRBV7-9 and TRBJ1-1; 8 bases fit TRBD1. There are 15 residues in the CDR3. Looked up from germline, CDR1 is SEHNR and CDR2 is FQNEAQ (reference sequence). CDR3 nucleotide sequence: TGTGCTAGCAGCTCTACGGACAGGGAGTGGTCTGAAGCTTTCTTT. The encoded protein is CASSSTDREWSEAFF.

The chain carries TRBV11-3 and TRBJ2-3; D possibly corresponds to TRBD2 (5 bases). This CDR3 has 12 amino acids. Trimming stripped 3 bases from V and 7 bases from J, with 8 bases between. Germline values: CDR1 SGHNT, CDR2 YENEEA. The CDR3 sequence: CASSFSGNTQYF. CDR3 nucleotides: TGTGCCAGCAGCTTTTCGGGGAATACGCAGTATTTT.

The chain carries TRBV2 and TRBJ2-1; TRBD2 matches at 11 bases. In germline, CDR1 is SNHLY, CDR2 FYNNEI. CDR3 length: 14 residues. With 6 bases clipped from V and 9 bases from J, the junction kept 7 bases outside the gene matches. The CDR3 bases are TGTGCCAGCAGAGATAGCGGGAGGGTTAGTGAGCAGTTCTTC. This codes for CASRDSGRVSEQFF.

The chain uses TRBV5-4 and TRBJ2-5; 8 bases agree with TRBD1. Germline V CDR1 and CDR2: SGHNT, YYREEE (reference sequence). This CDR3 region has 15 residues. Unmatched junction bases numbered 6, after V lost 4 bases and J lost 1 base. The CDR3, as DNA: TGTGCCAGCAGCACGGACAGGGAACCCCAAGAGACCCAGTACTTC. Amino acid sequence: CASSTDREPQETQYF.

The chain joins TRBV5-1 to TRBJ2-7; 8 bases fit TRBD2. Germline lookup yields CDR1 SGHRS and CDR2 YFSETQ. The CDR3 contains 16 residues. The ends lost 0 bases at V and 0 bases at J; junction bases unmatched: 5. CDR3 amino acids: CASSLGVAGYSYEQYF. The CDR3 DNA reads TGCGCCAGCAGCTTGGGAGTAGCGGGGTACTCCTACGAGCAGTACTTC.

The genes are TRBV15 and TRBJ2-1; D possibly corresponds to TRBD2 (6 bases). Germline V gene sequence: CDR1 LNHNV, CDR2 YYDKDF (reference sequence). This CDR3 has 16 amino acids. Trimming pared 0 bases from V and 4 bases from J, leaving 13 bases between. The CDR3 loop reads CATSRDPTGAYNEQFF. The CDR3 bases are TGTGCCACCAGCAGAGATCCGACGGGAGCTTACAATGAGCAGTTCTTC.

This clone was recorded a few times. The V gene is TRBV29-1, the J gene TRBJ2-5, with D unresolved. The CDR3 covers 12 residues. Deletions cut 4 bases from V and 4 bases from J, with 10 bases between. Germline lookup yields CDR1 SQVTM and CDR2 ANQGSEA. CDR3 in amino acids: CSVVVTGETQYF. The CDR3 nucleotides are TGCAGCGTTGTAGTGACGGGAGAGACCCAGTACTTC.

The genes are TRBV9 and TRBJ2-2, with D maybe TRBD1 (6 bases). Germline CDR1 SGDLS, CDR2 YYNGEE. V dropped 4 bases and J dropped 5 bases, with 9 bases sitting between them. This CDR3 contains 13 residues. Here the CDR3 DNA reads TGTGCCAGCAGCATACAGGGTACCGGGGAGCTGTTTTTT. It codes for CASSIQGTGELFF.

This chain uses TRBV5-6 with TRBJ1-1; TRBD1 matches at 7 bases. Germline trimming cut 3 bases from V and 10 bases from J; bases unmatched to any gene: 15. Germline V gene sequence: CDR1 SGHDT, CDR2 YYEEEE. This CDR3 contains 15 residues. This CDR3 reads CASSWGARGTSGAFF. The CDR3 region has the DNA TGTGCCAGCAGCTGGGGCGCCAGGGGGACCTCGGGAGCTTTCTTT.

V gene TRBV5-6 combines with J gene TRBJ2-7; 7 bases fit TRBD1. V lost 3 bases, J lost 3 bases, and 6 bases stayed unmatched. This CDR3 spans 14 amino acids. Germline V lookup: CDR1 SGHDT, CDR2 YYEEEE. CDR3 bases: TGTGCCAGCAGCTCCCGGGGACAGCACTACGAGCAGTACTTC. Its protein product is CASSSRGQHYEQYF.

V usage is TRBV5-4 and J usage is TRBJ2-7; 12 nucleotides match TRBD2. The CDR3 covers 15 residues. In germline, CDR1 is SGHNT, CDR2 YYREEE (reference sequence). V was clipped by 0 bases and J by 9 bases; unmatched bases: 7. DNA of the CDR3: TGTGCCAGCAGCTTGGCGTCTAGCGGGAGGGCCGTGCAGTACTTC. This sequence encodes CASSLASSGRAVQYF. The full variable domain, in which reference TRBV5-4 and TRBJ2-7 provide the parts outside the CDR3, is ETGVTQSPTHLIKTRGQQVTLRCSSQSGHNTVSWYQQALGQGPQFIFQYYREEENGRGNFPPRFSGLQFPNYSSELNVNALELDDSALYLCASSLASSGRAVQYFGPGTRLTVT.

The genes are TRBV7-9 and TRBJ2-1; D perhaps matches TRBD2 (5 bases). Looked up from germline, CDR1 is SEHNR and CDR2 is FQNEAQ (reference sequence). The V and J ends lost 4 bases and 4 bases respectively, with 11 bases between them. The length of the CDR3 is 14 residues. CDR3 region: CASSSGLVYNEQFF. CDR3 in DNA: TGTGCCAGCAGCTCCGGACTGGTTTACAATGAGCAGTTCTTC.

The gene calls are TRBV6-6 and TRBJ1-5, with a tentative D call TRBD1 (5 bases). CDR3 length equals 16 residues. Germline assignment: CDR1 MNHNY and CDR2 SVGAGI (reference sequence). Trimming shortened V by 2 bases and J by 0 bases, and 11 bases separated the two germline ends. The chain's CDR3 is CASSYTGLYSNQPQHF. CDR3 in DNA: TGTGCCAGCAGTTACACGGGACTCTATAGCAATCAGCCCCAGCATTTT.